Listed here is a single T cell receptor beta chain. Antigen: not known. A second PCR of 7 to 11 cycles used a sample-barcoded 5' primer and a J-beta primer mix. Every molecule of cDNA carried a tag from a template-switch adaptor with 12 random nucleotides. TCRdb processed the 5' RACE reads anew with MiXCR; each CDR3 protein has one entry. The sample carries 1,800,000 or so distinct CDR3 sequences, around 40% recorded once. Trimming removed 0 bases from V and 5 bases from J, with 16 bases in between. CDR1 SGHRS and CDR2 YFSETQ come from the germline V gene. This CDR3 is 16 amino acids long. The sample comes from a study of blood T cells in healthy people across ages. Study results and limitations: Compared with aged donors, long-lived donors showed fewer expanded clones, suggesting selection. Unsorted PBMCs ruled out conclusive naive versus antigen-experienced comparison. Significant beta diversity loss was already apparent by age approximately 40, declining roughly linearly.

The specimen sequenced was blood. The receptor comes from a human donor in good health. The chain is built from TRBV5-1 and TRBJ2-3; TRBD1 is a possible D gene (6 bases). CDR3: CASSLGARPRGDTQYF. CDR3 bases: TGCGCCAGCAGCTTGGGGGCCAGGCCCAGGGGAGATACGCAGTATTTT.